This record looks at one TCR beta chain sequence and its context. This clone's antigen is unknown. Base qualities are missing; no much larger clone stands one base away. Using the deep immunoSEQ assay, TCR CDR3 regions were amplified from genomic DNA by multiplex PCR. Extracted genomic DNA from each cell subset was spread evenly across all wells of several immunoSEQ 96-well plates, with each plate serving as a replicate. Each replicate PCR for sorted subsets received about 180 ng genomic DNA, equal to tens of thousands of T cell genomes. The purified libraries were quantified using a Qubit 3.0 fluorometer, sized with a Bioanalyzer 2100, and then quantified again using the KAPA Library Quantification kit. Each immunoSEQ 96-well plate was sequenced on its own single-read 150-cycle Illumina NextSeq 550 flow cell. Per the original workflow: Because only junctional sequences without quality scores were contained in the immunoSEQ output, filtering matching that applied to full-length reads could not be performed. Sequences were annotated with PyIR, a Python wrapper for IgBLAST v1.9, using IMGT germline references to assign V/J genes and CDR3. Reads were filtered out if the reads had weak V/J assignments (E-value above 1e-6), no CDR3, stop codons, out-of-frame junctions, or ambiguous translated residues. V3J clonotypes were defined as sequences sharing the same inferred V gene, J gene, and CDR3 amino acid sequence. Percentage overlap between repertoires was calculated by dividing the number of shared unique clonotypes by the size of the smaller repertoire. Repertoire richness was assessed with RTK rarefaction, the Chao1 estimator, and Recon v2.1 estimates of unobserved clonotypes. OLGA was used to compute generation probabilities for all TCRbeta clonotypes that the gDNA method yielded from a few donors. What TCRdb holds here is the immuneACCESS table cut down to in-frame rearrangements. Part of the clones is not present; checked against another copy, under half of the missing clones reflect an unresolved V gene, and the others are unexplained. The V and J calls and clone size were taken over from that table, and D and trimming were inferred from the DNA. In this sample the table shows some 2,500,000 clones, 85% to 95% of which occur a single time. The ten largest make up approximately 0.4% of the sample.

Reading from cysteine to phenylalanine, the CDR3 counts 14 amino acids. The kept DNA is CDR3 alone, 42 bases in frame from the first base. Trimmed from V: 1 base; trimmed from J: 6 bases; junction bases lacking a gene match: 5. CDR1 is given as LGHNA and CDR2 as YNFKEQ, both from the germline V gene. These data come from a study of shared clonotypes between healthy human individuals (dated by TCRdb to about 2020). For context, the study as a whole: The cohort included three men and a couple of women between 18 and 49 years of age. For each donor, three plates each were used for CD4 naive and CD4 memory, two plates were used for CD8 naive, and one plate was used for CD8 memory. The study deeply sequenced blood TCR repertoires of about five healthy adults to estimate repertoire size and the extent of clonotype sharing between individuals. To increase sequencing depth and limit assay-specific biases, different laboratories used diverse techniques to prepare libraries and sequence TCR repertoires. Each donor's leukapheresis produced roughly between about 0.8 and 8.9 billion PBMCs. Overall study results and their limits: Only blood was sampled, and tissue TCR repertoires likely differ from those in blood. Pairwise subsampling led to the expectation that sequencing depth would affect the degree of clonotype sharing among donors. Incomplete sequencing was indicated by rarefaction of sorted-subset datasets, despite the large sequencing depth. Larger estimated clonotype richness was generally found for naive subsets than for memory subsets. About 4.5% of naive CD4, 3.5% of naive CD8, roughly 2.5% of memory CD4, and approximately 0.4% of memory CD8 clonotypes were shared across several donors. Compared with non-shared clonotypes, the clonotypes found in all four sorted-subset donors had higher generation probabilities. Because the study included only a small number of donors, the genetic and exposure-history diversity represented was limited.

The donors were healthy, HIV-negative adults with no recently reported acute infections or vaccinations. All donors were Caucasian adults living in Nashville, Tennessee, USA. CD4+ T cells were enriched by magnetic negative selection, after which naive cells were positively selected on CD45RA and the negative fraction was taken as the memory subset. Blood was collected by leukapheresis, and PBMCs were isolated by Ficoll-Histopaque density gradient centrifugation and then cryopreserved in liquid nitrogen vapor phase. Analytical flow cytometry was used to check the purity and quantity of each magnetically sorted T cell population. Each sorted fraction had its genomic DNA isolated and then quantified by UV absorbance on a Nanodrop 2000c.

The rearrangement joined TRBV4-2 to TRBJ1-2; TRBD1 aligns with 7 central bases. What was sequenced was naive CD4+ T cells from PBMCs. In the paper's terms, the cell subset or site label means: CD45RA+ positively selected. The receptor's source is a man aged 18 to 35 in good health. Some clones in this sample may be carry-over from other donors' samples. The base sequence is TGTGCCAGCAGCCAAGGACAGGGTGTCGATGGCTACACCTTC. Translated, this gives CASSQGQGVDGYTF.